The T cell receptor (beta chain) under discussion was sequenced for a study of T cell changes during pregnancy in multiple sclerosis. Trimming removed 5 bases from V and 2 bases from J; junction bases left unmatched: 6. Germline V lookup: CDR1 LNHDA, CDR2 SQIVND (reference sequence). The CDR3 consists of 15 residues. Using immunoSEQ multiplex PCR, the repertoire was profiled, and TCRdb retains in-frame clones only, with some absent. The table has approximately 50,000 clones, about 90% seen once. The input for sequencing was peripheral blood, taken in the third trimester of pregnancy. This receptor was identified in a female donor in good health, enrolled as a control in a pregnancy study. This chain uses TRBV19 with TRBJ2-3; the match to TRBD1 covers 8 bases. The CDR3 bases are TGTGCCAGTAGTTCCCGGACAGGGAACACAGATACGCAGTATTTT. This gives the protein CASSSRTGNTDTQYF.